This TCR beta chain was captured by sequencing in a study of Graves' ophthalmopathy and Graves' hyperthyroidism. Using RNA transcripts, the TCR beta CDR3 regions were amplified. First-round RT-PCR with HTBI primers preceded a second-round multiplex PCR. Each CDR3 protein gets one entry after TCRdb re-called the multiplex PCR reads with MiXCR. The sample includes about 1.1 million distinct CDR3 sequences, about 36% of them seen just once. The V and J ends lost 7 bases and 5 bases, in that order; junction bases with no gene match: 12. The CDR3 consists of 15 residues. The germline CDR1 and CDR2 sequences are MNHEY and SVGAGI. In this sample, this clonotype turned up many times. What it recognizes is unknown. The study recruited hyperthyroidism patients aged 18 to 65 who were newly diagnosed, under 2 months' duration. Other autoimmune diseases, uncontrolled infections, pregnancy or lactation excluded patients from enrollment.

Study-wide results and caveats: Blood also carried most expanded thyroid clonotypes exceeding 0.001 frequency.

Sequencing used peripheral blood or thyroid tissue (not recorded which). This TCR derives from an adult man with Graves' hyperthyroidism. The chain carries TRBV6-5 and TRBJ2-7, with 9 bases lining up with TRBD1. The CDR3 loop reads CASKAMTGGRDEQYF. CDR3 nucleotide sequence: TGTGCCAGCAAGGCCATGACAGGGGGAAGGGACGAGCAGTACTTC.